The following is a T cell receptor beta chain sequence with its context. The antigen remains undetermined. The data were obtained in a study of CD8+ T cells in alopecia areata. Study information: Tofacitinib administration persisted for 6 to 18 months, succeeded by 6 months off drug. The study's findings and limits: The study found that many expanded lesional clones persisted in scalp and blood during tofacitinib.

As for treatment: oral pan-JAK inhibitor, 5-10 mg twice daily. Punch biopsies of lesional scalp, plus peripheral blood, were taken from alopecia areata patients. CD4+ and CD8+ T cells were sorted from PBMCs. Extraction and reverse transcription of RNA yielded cDNA as the sequencing template. Method: immunoSEQ multiplex PCR; TCRdb's copy keeps in-frame clones and lacks some. The top ten hold under 25% of the sample, which has approximately 42,000 clones, just over 65% seen once. The source was CD8+ T cells sorted from blood, collected at week 4, from a patient treated with tofacitinib. This receptor was taken from a human donor with alopecia areata.

CDR3 sequence reads: CASSELAGGGTDTQYF. CDR3 nucleotide sequence: TGTGCCAGCAGTGAACTAGCGGGGGGAGGTACAGATACGCAGTATTTT. The V and J genes are TRBV2 and TRBJ2-3; 11 nucleotides align to TRBD2. With 2 bases clipped from V and 3 bases from J, the junction kept 4 bases outside the gene matches. This CDR3 is built from 16 residues. From germline, CDR1 is SNHLY and CDR2 FYNNEI.